This TCR beta chain comes out of a study of radiotherapy plus CTLA-4 blockade in lung cancer. Turning to the study itself: Patients showed objective responses in roughly 18% of cases, and disease control was achieved by 31%.

Whole-study findings and limits: With interferon-beta, early dynamics of blood T cell clones were reported to best predict response.

Generated by immunoSEQ multiplex PCR, the TCRdb table keeps only in-frame clones and is missing some. The top ten hold around 30% of the sample, which has approximately 46,000 clones, roughly 81% seen once. After removal of 4 bases from V and 0 bases from J, the junction contained 6 bases not matched to a gene. CDR1 is MNHNS and CDR2 is SASEGT in the germline V gene. This CDR3 has 17 residues. To note about this clone: Its target is not known.

V gene TRBV6-1 combines with J gene TRBJ2-7, with 13 bases lining up with TRBD2. This sample comprised peripheral blood, obtained from a patient treated with radiotherapy plus ipilimumab. The receptor was isolated from a human donor with non-small cell lung cancer whose response to radiotherapy plus ipilimumab could not be evaluated. The CDR3 DNA reads TGTGCCAGCAGTGTCCCGGGACTAGCGGGAACCTCCTACGAGCAGTACTTC. Its protein is CASSVPGLAGTSYEQYF.